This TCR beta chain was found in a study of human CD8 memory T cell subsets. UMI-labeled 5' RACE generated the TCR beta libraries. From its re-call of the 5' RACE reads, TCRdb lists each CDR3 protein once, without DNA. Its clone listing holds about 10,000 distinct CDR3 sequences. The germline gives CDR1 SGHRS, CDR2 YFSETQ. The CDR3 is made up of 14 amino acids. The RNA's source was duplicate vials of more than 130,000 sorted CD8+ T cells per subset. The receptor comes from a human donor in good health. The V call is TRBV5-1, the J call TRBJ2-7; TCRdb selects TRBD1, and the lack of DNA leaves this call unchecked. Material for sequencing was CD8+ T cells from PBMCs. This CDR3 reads CASSLGQGGYEQYF.